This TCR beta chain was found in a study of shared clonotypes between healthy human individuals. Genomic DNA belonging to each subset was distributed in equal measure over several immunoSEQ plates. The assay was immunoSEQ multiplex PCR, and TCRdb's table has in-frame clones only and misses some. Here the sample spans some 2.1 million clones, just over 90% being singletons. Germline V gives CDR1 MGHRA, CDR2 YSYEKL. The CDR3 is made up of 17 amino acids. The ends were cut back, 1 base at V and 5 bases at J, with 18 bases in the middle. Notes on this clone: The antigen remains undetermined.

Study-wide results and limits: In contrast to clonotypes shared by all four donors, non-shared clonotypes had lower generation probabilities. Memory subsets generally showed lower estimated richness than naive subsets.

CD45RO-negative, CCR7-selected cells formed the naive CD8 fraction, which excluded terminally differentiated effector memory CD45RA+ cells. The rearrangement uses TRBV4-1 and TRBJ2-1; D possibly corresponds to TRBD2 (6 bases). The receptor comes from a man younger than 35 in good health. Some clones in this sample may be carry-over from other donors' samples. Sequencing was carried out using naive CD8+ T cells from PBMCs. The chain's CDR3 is CASSQGRSGTLNNEQFF. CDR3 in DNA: TGCGCCAGCAGCCAAGGGAGATCCGGGACTCTAAACAATGAGCAGTTCTTC.